The source of this T cell receptor beta chain is a study of blood T cells in healthy people across ages. The CDR3 has 15 residues. With 2 bases removed from V and 3 bases from J, the gap between germline ends came to 11 bases. Germline CDR1 MDHEN, CDR2 SYDVKM. Alongside a J-beta primer mix, a sample-barcoded 5' primer served in a second PCR lasting roughly 7 to 11 cycles. TCRdb called the 5' RACE reads again in MiXCR, with one record for every CDR3 protein. The sample records about 930,000 distinct CDR3 sequences, 25% to 30% being singletons. This same sample was also taken into another study, of T cells of mothers and their children.

This TCR came from a woman between 35 and 50 years old in good health. The chain uses TRBV28 and TRBJ1-5; possibly TRBD1 for D (5 bases). The sequenced material came from blood. CDR3 in amino acids: CASSLPGTPNQPQHF. The CDR3 coding sequence is TGTGCCAGCAGTTTACCCGGGACTCCCAATCAGCCCCAGCATTTT.